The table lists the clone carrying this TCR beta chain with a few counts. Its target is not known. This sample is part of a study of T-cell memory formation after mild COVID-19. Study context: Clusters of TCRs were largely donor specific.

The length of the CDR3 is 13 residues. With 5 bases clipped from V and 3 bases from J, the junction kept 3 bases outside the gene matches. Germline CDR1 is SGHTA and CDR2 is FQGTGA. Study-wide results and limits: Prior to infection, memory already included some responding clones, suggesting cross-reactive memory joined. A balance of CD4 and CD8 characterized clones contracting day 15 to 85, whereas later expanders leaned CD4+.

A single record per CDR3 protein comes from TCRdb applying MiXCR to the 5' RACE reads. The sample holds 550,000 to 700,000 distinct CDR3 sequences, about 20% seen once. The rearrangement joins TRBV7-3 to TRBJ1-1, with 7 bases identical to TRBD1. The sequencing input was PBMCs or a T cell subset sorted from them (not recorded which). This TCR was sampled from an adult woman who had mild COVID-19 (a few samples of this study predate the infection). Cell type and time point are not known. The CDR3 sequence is CASSRDRYTEAFF. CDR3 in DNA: TGTGCCAGCAGCCGGGACAGATACACTGAAGCTTTCTTT.